A selection of T cell receptor beta chains follows, all from one sample in a study of blood T cell repertoires in COVID-19. Repertoires were generated with immunoSEQ multiplex PCR, while TCRdb's copy carries only in-frame clones and drops some. Here the sample spans some 250,000 clones, approximately 90% being singletons. Sequencing input: PBMCs or T cells enriched from blood (not recorded which). Every receptor here comes from a human donor in a cohort exposed to, infected with or recovered from COVID-19 (not recorded which). The donor label of this sample is uncertain. Both conserved end residues are part of each CDR3. The D gene is left open where the match is weak. The listing skips clone size in some rows; elsewhere it reads once, few, many or a size class.

j_call,d_call,clone_size,v_call,cdr3_nt,cdr3_aa
TRBJ2-5,TRBD1,-,TRBV5-1,TGCGCCAGCAGCGGGGGGTCTTCAGGGGGCCGGGAGACCCAGTACTTC,CASSGGSSGGRETQYF
TRBJ2-1,-,-,TRBV27,TGTGCCAGTGGGGGCGGCATGGAAACTCAGTTCTTC,CASGGGMETQFF
TRBJ1-1,TRBD1,-,TRBV6-5,TGTGCCAGCAGCCCAGGGGGTTACACTGAAGCTTTCTTT,CASSPGGYTEAFF
TRBJ1-1,-,-,TRBV21-1,TGTGCCAGCACGCACATAAAGGGAGCCACTGAAGCTTTCTTT,CASTHIKGATEAFF
TRBJ2-1,TRBD2,-,TRBV28,TGTGCCAGCAGTTTATTGCGTAGCGGGGGGCTACGAAATGAGCAGTTCTTC,CASSLLRSGGLRNEQFF
TRBJ1-6,-,-,TRBV24-1,TGTGCCACCAGTGATTTAATCAGGGTCCCCTATAATTCACCCCTCCACTTT,CATSDLIRVPYNSPLHF
TRBJ1-4,-,-,TRBV5-1,TGCGCCAGCAGCTCGACAGCAACTAATGAAAAACTGTTTTTT,CASSSTATNEKLFF
TRBJ1-2,-,-,TRBV12-3/TRBV12-4,TGTGCCAGCAGTTTGACAGTCTATGGCTACACCTTC,CASSLTVYGYTF
TRBJ2-1,TRBD2,-,TRBV27,TGTGCCAGCAGACCCGGTGCGGGGGGCAATGAGCAGTTCTTC,CASRPGAGGNEQFF
TRBJ1-5,-,-,TRBV19,TGTGCCAGTAGTATAGATCACGGGGGCAATCAGCCCCAGCATTTT,CASSIDHGGNQPQHF
TRBJ1-3,TRBD1,-,TRBV30,TGTGCCTGGATCCGAGGACAGGGTCCCGGAAACACCATATATTTT,CAWIRGQGPGNTIYF
TRBJ1-2,TRBD1,-,TRBV5-4,TGTGCCAGCATCCTCGGCGGGACAGGGACGGGCGGCTACACCTTC,CASILGGTGTGGYTF
TRBJ2-1,TRBD1,-,TRBV5-8,TGTGCCAGCAGCAGACAGGGGGCCTCCTACAATGAGCAGTTCTTC,CASSRQGASYNEQFF
TRBJ1-5,-,-,TRBV12-5,TGTGCTAGTGGTTTGTATGTCAGGGGCGATCAGCCCCAGCATTTT,CASGLYVRGDQPQHF
TRBJ2-1,TRBD2,once,TRBV5-6,TGTGCCAGCAGCCCCGGACTAGCGGGGGGATCGGTGGATGAGCAGTTCTTC,CASSPGLAGGSVDEQFF
TRBJ1-1,-,once,TRBV24-1,TGTGCCCGCCAGGTTTCTAAAGCTTTCTTT,CARQVSKAFF
TRBJ1-1,-,many,TRBV24-1,TGTGCCACCAGTGATTCTTCCGAAAGACGGGTTGAGCGATATGGAGCTTTCTTT,CATSDSSERRVERYGAFF
TRBJ2-7,TRBD2,-,TRBV5-8,TGTGCCAGCAGACCTCGGCGGGGGGCCTACGAGCAGTACTTC,CASRPRRGAYEQYF
TRBJ2-3,TRBD2,-,TRBV3-1/TRBV3-2,TGTGCCAGCAGCCAAGCGGGGGGAGGGGACACAGATACGCAGTATTTT,CASSQAGGGDTDTQYF
TRBJ2-4,-,once,TRBV2,TGTGCCAGCAGTGGGGACTTAAACATTCAGTACTTC,CASSGDLNIQYF
TRBJ2-3,-,-,TRBV10-3,TGTGCCATCAGGCCAGGGTCGGGCCAGACGCAGTATTTT,CAIRPGSGQTQYF
TRBJ1-4,-,once,TRBV6-6,TGTGCCAGCATATCTTCGTTACCGGGTGAAAAACTGTTTTTT,CASISSLPGEKLFF
TRBJ2-1,-,-,TRBV24-1,TGTGCCACCAGTGATTCACAGGGAAGCTCCTACAATGAGCAGTTCTTC,CATSDSQGSSYNEQFF
TRBJ2-1,TRBD1,-,TRBV5-6,TGTGCCAGCAGCTCGACGGCCGATACAGGGGGCTTCTACAATGAGCAGTTCTTC,CASSSTADTGGFYNEQFF
TRBJ1-1,-,-,TRBV12-3/TRBV12-4,TGTGCCAGCAGTAGCTATTTGGAGGGAGCTTTCTTT,CASSSYLEGAFF
TRBJ2-3,-,-,TRBV4-3,TGCGCCAGCAGCCAAGACTACCCCCTGGATACGCAGTATTTT,CASSQDYPLDTQYF
TRBJ1-2,-,-,TRBV12-3/TRBV12-4,TGTGCCAGCAGTTTTACCCCCGGGGAAGGCACCTTC,CASSFTPGEGTF
TRBJ2-1,TRBD1,-,TRBV18,TGTGCCACATCGGGACAGGGTCACAATGAGCAGTTCTTC,CATSGQGHNEQFF
TRBJ2-1,TRBD1,-,TRBV10-3,TGTGCCATCAGTGAGTCGACAGGGAGAGACCTAGGTGAGCAGTTCTTC,CAISESTGRDLGEQFF
TRBJ1-1,TRBD1,-,TRBV6-1,TGTGCCAGCAGTGAAGCGCTTCCGGGACAGGGTTCTGAAGCTTTCTTT,CASSEALPGQGSEAFF
TRBJ1-5,-,-,TRBV24-1,TGTGCCACCAGTGAGGCCCGGAGGGGTCAGCCCCAGCATTTT,CATSEARRGQPQHF
TRBJ2-5,TRBD1,-,TRBV18,TGTGCCAGCTCACCCACAGGGGAGGAGACCCAGTACTTC,CASSPTGEETQYF
TRBJ2-7,-,-,TRBV13,TGTGCCAGCAGCTCAAGTCCAGGGCCAGGGAACGAGCAGTACTTC,CASSSSPGPGNEQYF
TRBJ1-2,-,-,TRBV25-1,TGTGCCAGCAGTGAGCTATCAGGGGCAGGCTACACCTTC,CASSELSGAGYTF
TRBJ1-5,-,-,TRBV25-1,TGTGCCAGCAACTCAGGGTACCAGCCCCAGCATTTT,CASNSGYQPQHF
TRBJ2-7,TRBD2,once,TRBV5-4,TGTGCCAGCAGCTTAGCGGGGGTCCCTCCTGACGAGCAGTACTTC,CASSLAGVPPDEQYF
TRBJ2-7,-,-,TRBV6-4,TGTGCCAGCAGTGACTCCGACAAAAACTACGAGCAGTACTTC,CASSDSDKNYEQYF
TRBJ1-2,-,-,TRBV6-5,TGTGCCAGCAGTCGGGCAGGGGACTATGGCTACACCTTC,CASSRAGDYGYTF
TRBJ1-2,-,-,TRBV30,TGTGCCTGGAGCGCCGACATTAACTATGGCTACACCTTC,CAWSADINYGYTF
TRBJ2-1,TRBD2,-,TRBV6-5,TGTGCCAGCAGTTACTCCCGGGGGGGGGCCGCGAATGAGCAGTTCTTC,CASSYSRGGAANEQFF
TRBJ1-3,-,-,TRBV11-1,TGTGCCAGCAGCGCCCACCCCGGAACAGTCAACACCATATATTTT,CASSAHPGTVNTIYF
TRBJ2-1,-,-,TRBV6-5,TGTGCCAGCAGTTACCGGGGGGCCCATGAGCAGTTCTTC,CASSYRGAHEQFF
TRBJ2-2,TRBD2,-,TRBV24-1,TGTGCCACCAGTGATTTGTCACCCGGGACTAGAACCGGGGAGCTGTTTTTT,CATSDLSPGTRTGELFF
TRBJ1-2,-,-,TRBV11-1,TGTGCCAGCAGTCCCGGACAGTATGGCTACACCTTC,CASSPGQYGYTF
TRBJ2-3,TRBD2,-,TRBV27,TGTGCCAGCAGTTTACTACTAGCGGGGGGCCCAGATACGCAGTATTTT,CASSLLLAGGPDTQYF
TRBJ2-5,-,-,TRBV9,TGTGCCAGCAGCGTAGCTACGAGCGGGCCCCAAGAGACCCAGTACTTC,CASSVATSGPQETQYF
TRBJ2-2,TRBD1,-,TRBV6-4,TGTGCCAGCAGTGACGGGGGACAGGGAAACACCGGGGAGCTGTTTTTT,CASSDGGQGNTGELFF
TRBJ1-2,TRBD1,-,TRBV6-6,TGTGCCAGCAGTCCCCGAGGACAGGGAGCTAACTATGGCTACACCTTC,CASSPRGQGANYGYTF
TRBJ1-2,-,-,TRBV19,TGTGCCAGCTCGGGGGTGAGGAACTATGGCTACACCTTC,CASSGVRNYGYTF
TRBJ1-2,-,-,TRBV4-1,TGCGCCAGCAGCCAAGTTCCCAGGCAAGGCTACACCTTC,CASSQVPRQGYTF
TRBJ1-5,TRBD1,few,TRBV10-2,TGCGCCAGCATGGCAGGGGGCGATCAGCCCCAGCATTTT,CASMAGGDQPQHF
TRBJ2-7,TRBD2,-,TRBV27,TGTGCCAGCGGGATTACTAGCGGGGGGGAGGGCGAGCAGTACTTC,CASGITSGGEGEQYF
TRBJ2-3,TRBD1,-,TRBV11-2,TGTGCCAGCAGCTTTACTCCGGGACAGGGATCAGATACGCAGTATTTT,CASSFTPGQGSDTQYF
TRBJ1-2,TRBD1,-,TRBV7-3,TGTGCCAGCAGCGCCTCTGGGACAGGGATCTATGGCTACACCTTC,CASSASGTGIYGYTF
TRBJ1-1,TRBD1,-,TRBV19,TGTGCCAGTAGTCCACGACAGGGATACACTGAAGCTTTCTTT,CASSPRQGYTEAFF
TRBJ1-2,-,-,TRBV19,TGTGCCAGTAGTATGACTGCGACTTACGGCTACACCTTC,CASSMTATYGYTF
TRBJ1-4,TRBD1,-,TRBV2,TGTGCCAGCAGTGCGGACAGGGTGGTAGTTGATGAAAAACTGTTTTTT,CASSADRVVVDEKLFF